This TCR beta chain is from a study of T cells after yellow fever vaccination. Study results and caveats: The secondary response peaked faster, at day 5 versus 15, but was weaker.

This clonotype was counted many times. Its antigen is unidentified. Making TCR cDNA involved 5'RACE template switching, which added UMIs and a universal primer site. TCRdb passed the 5' RACE reads through MiXCR, listing each CDR3 protein once. This table holds under 150,000 distinct CDR3 sequences, 6.5% to 8.5% found once. CDR3 length: 20 residues. Trimming removed 1 base from V and 4 bases from J; junction bases left unmatched: 18. CDR1 is DFQATT and CDR2 is SNEGSKA in the germline V gene (reference sequence). The sequence derives from a man under 40 who received the YFV17D yellow fever vaccine. This specimen was CD4+ T cells sorted from PBMCs, taken 5 days after the yellow fever booster vaccination. The rearrangement uses TRBV20-1 and TRBJ2-5; TRBD2 agrees at 13 bases. CDR3 sequence reads: CSARAKATSGRTGLRETQYF. For the CDR3, the DNA is TGCAGTGCTAGAGCCAAGGCGACTAGCGGGAGGACGGGTTTGAGAGAGACCCAGTACTTC.